These 27 T cell receptor beta chains share one sample of origin, sequenced in a study of T cell responses to AZD1222 COVID-19 vaccine. The data were produced by immunoSEQ multiplex PCR, yet TCRdb's version contains in-frame clones alone and is incomplete. The table has around 100,000 clones, 80% to 85% seen once. Sequenced here: peripheral blood, sampled on day 0 of AZD1222 vaccination. These receptors came from an adult in good health.

This clone has a handful of counts. The CDR3 DNA is TGTGCCAGCAGCTTAGGGACCGGGAGCTCCTACAATGAGCAGTTCTTC. This translates into CASSLGTGSSYNEQFF. V is TRBV7-3 and J is TRBJ2-1, with D possibly TRBD2 on 6 matching bases. Per the germline V gene, CDR1 is SGHTA and CDR2 is FQGTGA. The CDR3 contains 16 residues. Trimming shortened V by 2 bases and J by 0 bases, and 11 bases separated the two germline ends.

J is TRBJ2-1 and V is TRBV12-3 or TRBV12-4; D possibly matches TRBD1 or TRBD2 (5 bases each). V dropped 6 bases and J dropped 9 bases, with 9 bases sitting between them. CDR3 length: 11 amino acids. CDR3 sequence: CASSRDLEQFF. In nucleotides, the CDR3 is TGTGCCAGCAGCCGGGACCTTGAGCAGTTCTTC.

The genes are TRBV7-9 and TRBJ2-6; weak D call: TRBD1 (5 bases). Germline V gene data show CDR1 as SEHNR and CDR2 as FQNEAQ (reference sequence). Trimming cost V 5 bases and J 2 bases, with 13 bases left between them. The CDR3 has 16 residues. The CDR3 sequence: CASSLGAGPGANVLTF. In nucleotides, the CDR3 is TGTGCCAGCAGCCTAGGAGCAGGGCCTGGGGCCAACGTCCTGACTTTC.

The rearrangement joins TRBV6-5 to TRBJ1-4; 9 nucleotides agree with TRBD1. This CDR3 has 15 amino acids. V was clipped by 6 bases and J by 5 bases; unmatched bases: 7. Per the germline V gene, CDR1 is MNHEY and CDR2 is SVGAGI. CDR3 region: CASSGLGTGNEKLFF. The CDR3 nucleotides are TGTGCCAGCAGCGGGCTTGGGACAGGGAATGAAAAACTGTTTTTT.

J is TRBJ2-1 and V is TRBV24-1; 9 nucleotides agree with TRBD2. This CDR3 region has 17 residues. Trimming took 2 bases from V and 7 from J; bases not matched to a gene: 11. Germline CDR1 and CDR2: KGHDR and SFDVKD. The CDR3 bases are TGTGCCACCAGTGATTGGGGCGGAGCGGGGGGTCTGAATGAGCAGTTCTTC. Protein sequence: CATSDWGGAGGLNEQFF.

J is TRBJ2-5 and V is TRBV6-5; the D gene is possibly TRBD1 (5 bases). This CDR3 is 13 amino acids long. V lost 5 bases, J lost 2 bases, and 9 bases lay in between. Germline values: CDR1 MNHEY, CDR2 SVGAGI. The CDR3 loop reads CASSQGMQETQYF. The CDR3 DNA reads as TGTGCCAGCAGTCAGGGTATGCAAGAGACCCAGTACTTC.

The genes are TRBV6-4 and TRBJ1-5; 8 bases match TRBD1. CDR3 length: 20 amino acids. Germline CDR1 and CDR2: MRHNA and SNTAGT. Germline trimming cut 0 bases from V and 0 bases from J; bases unmatched to any gene: 13. The CDR3, as DNA: TGTGCCAGCAGTGACTCGAGAGCAGGGACAGGCCTCTATAGCAATCAGCCCCAGCATTTT. This codes for CASSDSRAGTGLYSNQPQHF.

The sample holds many counts of this clone. The chain's CDR3 is CASSYMTETEAFF. The CDR3 DNA is TGTGCCAGCAGTTATATGACGGAGACTGAAGCTTTCTTT. The chain recombines TRBV6-2 or TRBV6-3 with TRBJ1-1; D is uncertain. The V end was cut by 3 bases, the J end by 5 bases, with 10 bases between. The CDR3 consists of 13 residues. Germline CDR1 MNHEY, CDR2 SVGEGT.

V and J are TRBV6-5 and TRBJ1-1; 7 bases line up with TRBD1. V gave up 0 bases and J gave up 4 bases; unmatched junction bases: 5. The CDR3 has 15 residues. Per the germline V gene, CDR1 is MNHEY and CDR2 is SVGAGI. CDR3 amino acids: CASSYSQGVGTEAFF. DNA of the CDR3: TGTGCCAGCAGTTACTCCCAGGGGGTCGGCACTGAAGCTTTCTTT.

J is TRBJ1-2 and V is TRBV7-8; D gene uncertain. The CDR3 runs to 15 residues. V gave up 5 bases and J gave up 4 bases, with 17 bases separating them. The germline V gene has CDR1 SGHVS and CDR2 FQNEAQ. The CDR3 region is CASSQRMAGTYGYTF. CDR3 nucleotides: TGTGCCAGCAGCCAAAGGATGGCGGGCACCTATGGCTACACCTTC.

The V gene is TRBV3-1 (or the pseudogene TRBV3-2), the J gene TRBJ2-1; D remains ambiguous. This CDR3 spans 14 amino acids. The germline V gene encodes CDR1 LGHDT and CDR2 YNNKEL (reference sequence). V was pared by 5 bases and J by 3 bases, with 11 bases between. CDR3 in DNA: TGTGCCAGCAGCTGGATGACGTACTACAATGAGCAGTTCTTC. Protein sequence: CASSWMTYYNEQFF.

V and J are TRBV7-2 and TRBJ1-1; D ambiguous. CDR1 and CDR2 (germline): SGHTA, FQGNSA. The CDR3 is made up of 14 amino acids. The V gene lost 5 bases and the J gene lost 7 bases, with 17 bases spanning the gap. Here the CDR3 DNA reads TGTGCCAGCAGCCCTTACCCACTAGCCGGTGAAGCTTTCTTT. This sequence encodes CASSPYPLAGEAFF.

Here the CDR3 DNA reads TGTGCCAGCAGTTTGCCGGGCCCCTACGAGCAGTACTTC. Its translation is CASSLPGPYEQYF. The rearrangement uses TRBV12-3 or TRBV12-4 and TRBJ2-7; D unresolved. This CDR3 comprises 13 residues. Trimming removed 3 bases from V and 2 bases from J, with 8 bases in between.

The chain combines TRBV4-1 with TRBJ1-2, with a possible D match to TRBD1 (6 bases). Trimming left V 3 bases short and J 1 base short, with 12 bases between. Germline lookup yields CDR1 MGHRA and CDR2 YSYEKL. The CDR3 sequence is 15 residues long. The CDR3 reads CASSQTGLSNYGYTF. For the CDR3, the DNA is TGCGCCAGCAGCCAGACAGGTCTGAGTAACTATGGCTACACCTTC.

V gene TRBV24-1 combines with J gene TRBJ2-7, with 8 bases that match TRBD2. Germline trimming cut 2 bases from V and 2 bases from J; bases unmatched to any gene: 4. Germline loops: CDR1 KGHDR, CDR2 SFDVKD. This CDR3 is 15 amino acids long. This chain's CDR3 is CATSDWVAGTYEQYF. DNA for the CDR3: TGTGCCACCAGTGATTGGGTAGCGGGAACCTACGAGCAGTACTTC.

This clone was observed a few times. V is TRBV12-3 or TRBV12-4 and J is TRBJ2-7; D gene unclear. V shed 6 bases and J shed 1 base, with 7 bases lying between them. The CDR3 spans 12 residues. Written as DNA, the CDR3 is TGTGCCAGCAGCCTACCTTCCTACGAGCAGTACTTC. This codes for CASSLPSYEQYF.

The CDR3 nucleotides are TGTGCCACCAGCAGATCGGGACTAGCGGGAGGAGGAGGCTACAATGAGCAGTTCTTC. It is translated as CATSRSGLAGGGGYNEQFF. The chain combines TRBV15 with TRBJ2-1; 15 bases agree with TRBD2. The CDR3 is made up of 19 amino acids. Germline values: CDR1 LNHNV, CDR2 YYDKDF (reference sequence). V trimming: 2 bases; J trimming: 3 bases; junction bases outside the gene matches: 8.

The CDR3 DNA follows: TGTGCCAGCAGCTTAGCAGAAGGGAATGGCTACACCTTC. It encodes CASSLAEGNGYTF. The V gene is TRBV7-8, the J gene TRBJ1-2; the D is unclear. Trimming took 0 bases from V and 6 from J, leaving 8 bases between them. CDR1 and CDR2 from the germline V gene are SGHVS and FQNEAQ. CDR3 length: 13 amino acids.

V is TRBV3-1 (or the pseudogene TRBV3-2) and J is TRBJ1-2, with 7 bases that match TRBD1. The J segment lost 7 bases and the V segment lost 5 bases, leaving 7 bases of the junction unmatched. There are 13 residues in the CDR3. CDR1 and CDR2 (germline): LGHDT, YNNKEL (reference sequence). CDR3 loop: CASSSTGDRGYTF. The DNA for the CDR3 is TGTGCCAGCAGCTCAACAGGGGACCGTGGCTACACCTTC.

The chain uses TRBV27 and TRBJ1-3; D is unclear. Germline V gene lookup returns CDR1 MNHEY and CDR2 SMNVEV (reference sequence). The ends were cut back, 3 bases at V and 2 bases at J, with 11 bases in the middle. The CDR3 has 15 residues. CDR3 DNA sequence: TGTGCCAGCAGTTTCTCAGCAGGTACTGGAAACACCATATATTTT. Translating gives CASSFSAGTGNTIYF.

This clone has only one observation. The chain recombines TRBV7-2 with TRBJ2-3; D gene ambiguous. This CDR3 is 16 amino acids long. Germline V CDR1 and CDR2: SGHTA, FQGNSA. With 6 bases removed from V and 5 bases from J, the gap between germline ends came to 21 bases. CDR3 sequence: CASSEQGPLVRDTQYF. DNA of the CDR3: TGTGCCAGCAGTGAGCAAGGTCCACTGGTGAGAGATACGCAGTATTTT.

The chain has TRBV19 and TRBJ2-2; 10 positions match TRBD1. V lost 9 bases and J lost 6; bases outside the gene matches: 4. Germline CDR1 is LNHDA and CDR2 is SQIVND (reference sequence). CDR3 length equals 13 residues. The CDR3 loop is CASRDRGAGELFF. The CDR3 DNA sequence: TGTGCCAGCCGGGACAGGGGAGCCGGGGAGCTGTTTTTT.

This clone came up once. The identical CDR3 is also encoded by other nucleotide sequences in the sample. The chain carries TRBV5-1 and TRBJ1-2, with D uncertain. V was shortened by 4 bases and J by 2 bases, with 6 bases between the two germline ends. The CDR3 extends over 12 amino acids. Germline V gives CDR1 SGHRS, CDR2 YFSETQ. The CDR3 nucleotides read TGCGCCAGCAGCCTGGACAACTATGGCTACACCTTC. Protein: CASSLDNYGYTF.

The V call is TRBV19, the J call TRBJ1-2, with no clear D. CDR3 length: 14 residues. The germline CDR1 and CDR2 sequences are LNHDA and SQIVND (reference sequence). Trimming removed 4 bases from V and 6 bases from J, with 15 bases in between. This CDR3 reads CASSSLRSADGYTF. DNA of the CDR3: TGTGCCAGTAGTAGTCTAAGATCGGCAGATGGCTACACCTTC.

This chain uses TRBV5-5 with TRBJ2-7; D might be TRBD1 or TRBD2, each matching 6 bases. Per germline, CDR1 SGHKS and CDR2 YYEKEE (reference sequence). V was pared by 0 bases and J by 2 bases, with 15 bases between. The CDR3 runs 16 residues. The CDR3 loop reads CASSLARDTRPYEQYF. In DNA form, the CDR3 reads TGTGCCAGCAGCTTGGCGCGGGACACGAGACCCTACGAGCAGTACTTC.

This clone was found once. The chain employs TRBV6-5 and TRBJ2-7; TRBD2 is a possible D gene (5 bases). The germline CDR1 and CDR2 sequences are MNHEY and SVGAGI. V gave up 5 bases and J gave up 6 bases, with 14 bases separating them. The CDR3 extends over 13 amino acids. The CDR3 DNA reads TGTGCCAGCAGTAATACTGGAGGAGGCGAGCAGTACTTC. It codes for CASSNTGGGEQYF.

Of note for this clone: Other DNA sequences in the same sample also yield this CDR3. The rearrangement uses TRBV3-1 (or the pseudogene TRBV3-2) and TRBJ1-3; D remains ambiguous. This CDR3 contains 14 residues. Trimming shortened V by 4 bases and J by 0 bases, and 7 bases separated the two germline ends. CDR1 LGHDT and CDR2 YNNKEL come from the germline V gene (reference sequence). The CDR3 DNA reads as TGTGCCAGCAGCCTTACGGGCTCTGGAAACACCATATATTTT. Translating gives CASSLTGSGNTIYF.